This TCR beta chain was identified in a study of cytomegalovirus exposure and HLA in healthy donors. Vbeta (60) and Jbeta (13) primers were used in the PCR. Profiled with immunoSEQ multiplex PCR; TCRdb holds only in-frame clones, not every one. Here the sample spans under 110,000 clones, around three quarters being singletons. V shed 7 bases and J shed 2 bases, with 14 bases lying between them. Germline V gene lookup returns CDR1 SEHNR and CDR2 FQNEAQ (reference sequence). This CDR3 contains 14 residues. Sequenced material: PBMCs. The chain combines TRBV7-9 with TRBJ1-1; D unclear. This TCR was recovered from a boy aged 5-17 years in good health and CMV-seronegative. The CDR3 DNA follows: TGTGCCAGCATCAAAGCGAACCCAAACACTGAAGCTTTCTTT. Encoded protein: CASIKANPNTEAFF.